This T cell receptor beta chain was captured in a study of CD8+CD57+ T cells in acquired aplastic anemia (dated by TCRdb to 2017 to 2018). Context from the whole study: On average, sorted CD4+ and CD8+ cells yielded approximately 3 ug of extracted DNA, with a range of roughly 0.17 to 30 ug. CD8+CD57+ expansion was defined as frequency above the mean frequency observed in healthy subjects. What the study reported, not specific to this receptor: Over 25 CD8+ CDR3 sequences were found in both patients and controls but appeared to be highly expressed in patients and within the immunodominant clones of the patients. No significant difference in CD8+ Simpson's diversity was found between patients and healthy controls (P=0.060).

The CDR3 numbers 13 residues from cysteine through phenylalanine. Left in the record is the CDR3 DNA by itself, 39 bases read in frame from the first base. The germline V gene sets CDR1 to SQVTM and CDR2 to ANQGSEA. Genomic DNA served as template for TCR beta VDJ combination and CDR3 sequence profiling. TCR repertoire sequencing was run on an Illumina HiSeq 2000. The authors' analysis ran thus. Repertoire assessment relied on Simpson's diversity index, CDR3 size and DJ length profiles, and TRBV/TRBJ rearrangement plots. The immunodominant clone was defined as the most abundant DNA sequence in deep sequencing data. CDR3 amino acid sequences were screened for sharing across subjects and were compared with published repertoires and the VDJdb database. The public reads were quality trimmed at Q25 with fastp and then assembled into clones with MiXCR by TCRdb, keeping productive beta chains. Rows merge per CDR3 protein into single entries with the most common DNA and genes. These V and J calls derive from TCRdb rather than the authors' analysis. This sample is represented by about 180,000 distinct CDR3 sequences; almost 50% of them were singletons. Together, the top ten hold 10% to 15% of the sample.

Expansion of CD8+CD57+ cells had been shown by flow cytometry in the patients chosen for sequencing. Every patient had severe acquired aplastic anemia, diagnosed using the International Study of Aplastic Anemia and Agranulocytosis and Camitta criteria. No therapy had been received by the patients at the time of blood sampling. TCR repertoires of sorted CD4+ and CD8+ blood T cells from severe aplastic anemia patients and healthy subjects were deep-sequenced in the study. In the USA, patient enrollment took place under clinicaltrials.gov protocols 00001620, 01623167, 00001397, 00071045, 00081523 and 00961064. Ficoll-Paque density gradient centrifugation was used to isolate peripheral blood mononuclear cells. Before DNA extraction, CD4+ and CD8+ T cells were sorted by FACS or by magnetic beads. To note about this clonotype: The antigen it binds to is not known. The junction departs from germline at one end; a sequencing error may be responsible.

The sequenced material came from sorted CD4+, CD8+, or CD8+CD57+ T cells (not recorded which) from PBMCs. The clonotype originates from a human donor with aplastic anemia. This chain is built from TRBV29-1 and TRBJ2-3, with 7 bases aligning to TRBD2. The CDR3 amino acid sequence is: CSVAGGNTDTQYF. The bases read TGCAGCGTTGCGGGGGGAAACACAGATACACAGTATTTT.